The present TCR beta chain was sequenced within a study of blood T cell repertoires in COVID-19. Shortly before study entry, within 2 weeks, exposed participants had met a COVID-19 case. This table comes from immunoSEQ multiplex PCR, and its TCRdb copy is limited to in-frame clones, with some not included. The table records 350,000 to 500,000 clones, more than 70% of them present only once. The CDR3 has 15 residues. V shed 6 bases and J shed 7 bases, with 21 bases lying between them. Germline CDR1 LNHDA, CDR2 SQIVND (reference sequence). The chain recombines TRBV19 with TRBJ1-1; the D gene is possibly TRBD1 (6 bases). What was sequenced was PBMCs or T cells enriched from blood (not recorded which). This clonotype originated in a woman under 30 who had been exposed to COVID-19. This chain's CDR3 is CASRPTIRDIDEAFF. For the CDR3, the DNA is TGTGCCAGTAGACCTACAATCCGGGACATAGATGAAGCTTTCTTT.